This T cell receptor beta chain emerged from a study of T cell repertoires in cytomegalovirus infection. Study-wide results and limits: Cumulative public TCR beta family frequency identified CMV carriers with the relevant HLA.

TCRdb passed the reads through MiXCR, listing each CDR3 protein once. The sample holds roughly 180,000 distinct CDR3 sequences, 28% seen once. This clonotype was counted a few times. Its target is unknown. V shed 5 bases and J 4 bases; nucleotides not matched to a gene: 7. The CDR3 is 15 amino acids. Germline CDR1 is LNHDA and CDR2 is SQIVND (reference sequence). V gene TRBV19 combines with J gene TRBJ2-3, with TRBD1 identical over 9 bases. The sample consisted of PBMCs. This receptor was obtained from a human donor in good health (CMV status not recorded). Some clones in this sample may be carry-over from other donors' samples. The CDR3 nucleotides read TGTGCCAGTAGTGTCCGTCGACAGGGGGCAGATACGCAGTATTTT. Its translation: CASSVRRQGADTQYF. The variable domain in full, completed from reference TRBV19 and TRBJ2-3, reads DGGITQSPKYLFRKEGQNVTLSCEQNLNHDAMYWYRQDPGQGLRLIYYSQIVNDFQKGDIAEGYSVSREKKESFPLTVTSAQKNPTAFYLCASSVRRQGADTQYFGPGTRLTVL.